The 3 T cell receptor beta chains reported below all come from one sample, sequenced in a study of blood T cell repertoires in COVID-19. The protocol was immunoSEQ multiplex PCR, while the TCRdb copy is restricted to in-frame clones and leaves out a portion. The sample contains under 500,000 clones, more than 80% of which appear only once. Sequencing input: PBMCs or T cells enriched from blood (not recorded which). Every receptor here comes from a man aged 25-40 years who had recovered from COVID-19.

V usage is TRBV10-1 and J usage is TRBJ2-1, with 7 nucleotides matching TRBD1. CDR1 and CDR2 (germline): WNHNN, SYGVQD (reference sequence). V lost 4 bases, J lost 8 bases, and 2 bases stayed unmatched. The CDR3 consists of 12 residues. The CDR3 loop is CASSGQGHEQFF. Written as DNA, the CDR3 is TGCGCCAGCAGTGGACAGGGCCATGAGCAGTTCTTC.

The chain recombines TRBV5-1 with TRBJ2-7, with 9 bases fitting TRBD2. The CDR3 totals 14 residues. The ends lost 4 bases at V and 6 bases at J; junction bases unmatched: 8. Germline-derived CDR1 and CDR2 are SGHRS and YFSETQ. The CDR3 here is CASSPVAGAREQYF. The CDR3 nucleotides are TGCGCCAGCAGCCCCGTAGCGGGAGCGCGCGAGCAGTACTTC.

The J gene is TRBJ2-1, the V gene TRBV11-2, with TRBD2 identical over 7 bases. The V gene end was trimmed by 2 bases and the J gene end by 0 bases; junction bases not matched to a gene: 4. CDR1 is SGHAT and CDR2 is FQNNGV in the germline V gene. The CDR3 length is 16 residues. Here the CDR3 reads CASSLWGGSSYNEQFF. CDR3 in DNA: TGTGCCAGCAGCTTATGGGGCGGGAGCTCCTACAATGAGCAGTTCTTC.